This T cell receptor (beta chain) was captured in a study of blood T cell repertoires in COVID-19. CDR1 and CDR2 from the germline V gene are ENHRY and SYGVKD. This CDR3 has 11 amino acids. The V end was cut by 2 bases, the J end by 7 bases, with 3 bases between. The method was immunoSEQ multiplex PCR; TCRdb's version includes in-frame clones alone and lacks a portion of them. The sample holds more than 200,000 clones, around 84% seen once. Sequenced: peripheral blood. V usage is TRBV10-3 and J usage is TRBJ2-1; D is undetermined. The TCR was taken from a man in his forties or fifties with COVID-19, enrolled during active disease. The CDR3 DNA sequence: TGTGCCATCAGTGAGCAGAATGAGCAGTTCTTC. Translating gives CAISEQNEQFF.